This T cell receptor (beta chain) is from a study of T cells expressing NK-cell markers. Study-wide results and limits: Once again these clonotypes came out on top in the CD3+CD56-NKG2C+ fraction of several donors. CD8+ T cells in six or seven donors included dominant NKG2C+ clonotypes at roughly 1.0-7.5%.

After re-calling the 5' RACE reads, TCRdb lists one entry per CDR3 protein, DNA absent. This repertoire includes over 100,000 distinct CDR3 sequences. About this clonotype: The antigen is not known.

The germline CDR1 and CDR2 sequences are MGHDK and SYGVNS. The CDR3 spans 14 residues. Sequences were obtained from blood T cells: a sorted CD56 or NKG2C T cell subset, CD4+ or CD8+ T cells, or bulk PBMC T cells (not recorded which). This chain joins TRBV25-1 and TRBJ1-6; TCRdb calls TRBD1, which cannot be checked without DNA. This clonotype originated in a woman aged 18-70 years in good health. CDR3 residues: CASSGAGSGSPLHF.